These 16 T cell receptor beta chains originate from one sample sequenced in a study of human T cells and chemical hapten exposure. Time point reported: patch test 1, 2 weeks after DPC sensitization. As to treatment: therapeutic diphenylcyclopropenone sensitization with weekly scalp DPC. TCRdb reanalysed the RACE reads using MiXCR and keeps one entry per CDR3 protein. The sample shows about 360,000 distinct CDR3 sequences, 4.8% of them seen only once. The source was whole blood, collected in connection with sensitization to the hapten diphenylcyclopropenone (DPC). The source is a woman aged 45 to 65 with alopecia areata. Some clones in this sample may be carry-over from other donors' samples.

This clonotype has at least ten counts. V gene TRBV19 combines with J gene TRBJ1-1; D is perhaps TRBD1 (5 bases). The CDR3 covers 11 residues. V lost 8 bases, J lost 5 bases, and 9 bases lay in between. Germline CDR1 and CDR2: LNHDA and SQIVND (reference sequence). CDR3 bases: TGTGCCAGTGGAACAGGAACTGAAGCTTTCTTT. This translates into CASGTGTEAFF.

This rearrangement joins TRBV15 to TRBJ2-5; maybe TRBD2 (6 bases). The V and J ends lost 7 bases and 5 bases respectively, with 14 bases between them. The CDR3 length is 13 residues. Germline V CDR1 and CDR2: LNHNV, YYDKDF (reference sequence). The DNA for the CDR3 is TGTGCCACCACCCGGGGGATGGGGGAGACCCAGTACTTC. It codes for CATTRGMGETQYF.

At least ten counts were recorded for this clonotype. The V and J genes are TRBV14 and TRBJ2-6; maybe TRBD1 (6 bases). CDR3 length equals 16 residues. V lost 4 bases, J lost 2 bases, and 12 bases lay in between. CDR1 is SGHDN and CDR2 is FVKESK in the germline V gene. CDR3 loop: CASSLPRGAGANVLTF. Written as DNA, the CDR3 is TGTGCCAGCAGCCTCCCCAGGGGCGCTGGGGCCAACGTCCTGACTTTC. The variable domain in full, completed from reference TRBV14 and TRBJ2-6, reads EAGVTQFPSHSVIEKGQTVTLRCDPISGHDNLYWYRRVMGKEIKFLLHFVKESKQDESGMPNNRFLAERTGGTYSTLKVQPAELEDSGVYFCASSLPRGAGANVLTFGAGSRLTVL.

The chain couples TRBV9 to TRBJ2-1; no clear D gene. CDR3 size: 14 residues. Germline V gene lookup returns CDR1 SGDLS and CDR2 YYNGEE. Trimming pared 0 bases from V and 4 bases from J, leaving 8 bases between. The CDR3 is CASSVGSGYNEQFF. CDR3 sequence (DNA): TGTGCCAGCAGCGTAGGTAGTGGGTACAATGAGCAGTTCTTC.

The CDR3 sequence: CASSLDRGTGARRETQYF. CDR3 coding DNA: TGTGCCAGCAGCTTAGATCGTGGTACGGGAGCGAGGAGAGAGACCCAGTACTTC. This chain joins TRBV11-2 and TRBJ2-5; a weak D match, TRBD2 (6 bases). Trimming pared 0 bases from V and 4 bases from J, leaving 21 bases between. Germline values: CDR1 SGHAT, CDR2 FQNNGV. The CDR3 contains 18 residues.

V gene TRBV6-1 combines with J gene TRBJ2-7, with a weak D call TRBD1 (5 bases). V dropped 6 bases and J dropped 2 bases, with 17 bases sitting between them. CDR1 is MNHNS and CDR2 is SASEGT in the germline V gene. The CDR3 loop spans 15 amino acids. CDR3 loop: CASRPRSGSPYEQYF. CDR3 DNA sequence: TGTGCCAGCAGGCCCCGTTCAGGGTCCCCCTACGAGCAGTACTTC.

This clonotype was recorded at least ten times. This chain links TRBV6-2 or TRBV6-3 with TRBJ1-5; 12 positions match TRBD1. Germline CDR1 is MNHEY and CDR2 is SVGEGT. V lost 4 bases to trimming and J lost 3 bases; unmatched junction nucleotides: 7. CDR3 length equals 17 residues. The CDR3 sequence: CASSSGTGGTINQPQHF. CDR3 nucleotides: TGTGCCAGCAGTTCCGGGACAGGGGGCACAATCAATCAGCCCCAGCATTTT.

This clonotype has at least ten counts. The chain couples TRBV7-9 to TRBJ2-2; D is unresolved. Germline V gene sequence: CDR1 SEHNR, CDR2 FQNEAQ (reference sequence). The CDR3 is made up of 16 amino acids. Trimming cost V 4 bases and J 7 bases, with 19 bases left between them. DNA of the CDR3: TGTGCCAGCAGCTCCACCGGGCCCCTAGGCGGCGGGGAGCTGTTTTTT. This sequence encodes CASSSTGPLGGGELFF.

This rearrangement joins TRBV4-1 to TRBJ1-1; 9 nucleotides line up with TRBD1. Losses at the gene ends were 6 bases for V and 2 bases for J; bases not matched to a gene: 7. The V gene's germline CDR1 is MGHRA and CDR2 YSYEKL. The length of the CDR3 is 15 residues. This CDR3 reads CASRDGTGINTEAFF. The DNA for the CDR3 is TGCGCCAGCAGGGACGGGACAGGGATCAACACTGAAGCTTTCTTT.

This clonotype was detected only a few times. The rearrangement joins TRBV29-1 to TRBJ2-2, with D hard to call. Germline V CDR1 and CDR2: SQVTM, ANQGSEA. V lost 4 bases to trimming and J lost 0 bases, with 3 bases between them. The CDR3 is 12 amino acids. The CDR3 DNA is TGCAGCGTTGTAGCGAACACCGGGGAGCTGTTTTTT. Translation: CSVVANTGELFF.

This clonotype has only a few counts. This chain uses TRBV24-1 with TRBJ2-4; 9 bases match TRBD2. The ends lost 9 bases at V and 1 base at J; junction bases unmatched: 15. CDR3 length: 18 amino acids. Germline V gene data show CDR1 as KGHDR and CDR2 as SFDVKD. The CDR3: CATHRASGIAGAKNIQYF. CDR3 bases: TGTGCCACCCACCGGGCTAGCGGGATCGCTGGGGCCAAAAACATTCAGTACTTC.

The table lists this clonotype with many counts. In DNA form, the CDR3 reads TGCAGCGGCGGGGACAGGGAGAACACTGAAGCTTTCTTT. Its protein product is CSGGDRENTEAFF. This chain uses TRBV29-1 with TRBJ1-1, with 9 bases fitting TRBD1. Germline CDR1 SQVTM, CDR2 ANQGSEA. Losses at the gene ends were 7 bases for V and 1 base for J; bases not matched to a gene: 4. There are 13 residues in the CDR3.

Here the CDR3 DNA reads TGTGCCAGCAGCGCCTCGACAGGGATGGGAGGCGAGCAGTACTTC. It encodes CASSASTGMGGEQYF. The rearrangement uses TRBV7-9 and TRBJ2-7; D is perhaps TRBD1 (7 bases). The CDR3 runs 15 residues. Per the germline V gene, CDR1 is SEHNR and CDR2 is FQNEAQ (reference sequence). The V gene lost 5 bases and the J gene lost 6 bases, with 20 bases spanning the gap.

This clonotype has ten or more counts. This chain links TRBV20-1 with TRBJ1-1; a possible D gene is TRBD1 (6 bases). This CDR3 is 14 amino acids long. V lost 2 bases, J lost 11 bases, and 21 bases lay in between. Germline loops: CDR1 DFQATT, CDR2 SNEGSKA (reference sequence). The CDR3 DNA follows: TGCAGTGCTAGATCACCTCGGGCAGGGGTCTTGGCTTTCTTT. As protein: CSARSPRAGVLAFF.

The rearrangement links TRBV9 to TRBJ2-3, with 12 bases fitting TRBD2. CDR3 length equals 16 residues. The V and J ends lost 0 bases and 1 base, in that order; junction bases with no gene match: 0. Germline CDR1 reads SGDLS; CDR2 reads YYNGEE. CDR3 nucleotide sequence: TGTGCCAGCAGCGTAGGGACTAGCGGGGGCACAGATACGCAGTATTTT. Its protein product is CASSVGTSGGTDTQYF.

This clonotype was counted ten times or more. V and J are TRBV5-6 and TRBJ1-1; D remains ambiguous. The V and J ends lost 0 bases and 7 bases respectively, with 7 bases between them. CDR3 size: 12 residues. Germline lookup yields CDR1 SGHDT and CDR2 YYEEEE. The CDR3 region is CASSLGHLEAFF. In DNA form, the CDR3 reads TGTGCCAGCAGCTTGGGACATCTTGAAGCTTTCTTT.